The 22 T cell receptor beta chains listed next were all sequenced from one sample in a study of PD-L1 blockade in urothelial cancer. Here immunoSEQ multiplex PCR was the method, and the copy in TCRdb shows in-frame clones only, minus some. The table lists under 55,000 clones, about 88% of them singletons. As to time point: pretreatment peripheral blood. The material sequenced was PBMCs, taken around atezolizumab (anti-PD-L1) treatment. The receptors were sampled from a donor aged 40 or over with urothelial cancer.

This chain uses TRBV18 with TRBJ2-3, with 9 bases that match TRBD2. Germline assignment: CDR1 KGHSH and CDR2 LQKENI. CDR3 length equals 14 residues. With V trimmed by 5 bases and J by 6 bases, 6 bases remained unmatched. The CDR3, as DNA: TGTGCCAGCTCATCATCTAGCGGGACGGATACGCAGTATTTT. Amino acids: CASSSSSGTDTQYF.

The chain has TRBV9 and TRBJ2-3; D might be TRBD2 (6 bases). The CDR3 spans 14 residues. Germline V CDR1 and CDR2: SGDLS, YYNGEE. Between the trimmed V and J ends, which lost 5 bases and 2 bases, there was a span of 12 bases. The DNA for the CDR3 is TGTGCCAGCAGTTGGCGGGATCTCACAGATACGCAGTATTTT. Translated: CASSWRDLTDTQYF.

The chain couples TRBV21-1 to TRBJ1-3. TRBV21-1 is an annotated pseudogene. The CDR3 loop spans 17 amino acids. CDR3 loop: CASSKGGGAPGGNTIYF. As DNA, the CDR3 is TGTGCCAGCAGCAAAGGCGGGGGGGCCCCCGGGGGAAACACCATATATTTT.

The rearrangement links TRBV10-3 to TRBJ1-4; D is unclear. V lost 4 bases and J 2 bases, leaving 14 bases between the germline ends. Germline CDR1 ENHRY, CDR2 SYGVKD. There are 16 residues in the CDR3. CDR3 protein: CAISVGSGPTNEKLFF. Written as DNA, the CDR3 is TGTGCCATCAGTGTGGGCAGTGGCCCGACTAATGAAAAACTGTTTTTT.

This sequence joins TRBV30 and TRBJ1-3; 9 bases line up with TRBD1. This CDR3 is 14 amino acids long. In germline, CDR1 is GTSNPN, CDR2 SVGIG (reference sequence). The junction had 8 bases not matched to a gene; V was cut back by 2 bases and J by 9 bases. The DNA of the CDR3 is TGTGCCTGGAGTAGGCGGGACAGGGTTGGCACCATATATTTT. It yields the protein CAWSRRDRVGTIYF.

This clone was seen only once. The rearrangement uses TRBV5-1 and TRBJ2-5, with 7 bases matching TRBD2. Germline V lookup: CDR1 SGHRS, CDR2 YFSETQ. This CDR3 spans 14 amino acids. V shed 4 bases, J shed 1 base, and the junction held 4 bases outside the gene matches. Here the CDR3 reads CASSTGTTQETQYF. In DNA, the CDR3 is TGCGCCAGCAGCACCGGGACTACCCAAGAGACCCAGTACTTC.

The chain has TRBV7-2 and TRBJ2-7, with 8 bases lining up with TRBD1. Trimming removed 1 base from V and 7 bases from J; junction bases left unmatched: 15. The germline CDR1 and CDR2 sequences are SGHTA and FQGNSA. The CDR3 covers 17 residues. CDR3 sequence: CASSLGAGQGGRWEQYF. The CDR3 DNA reads as TGTGCCAGCAGCTTAGGTGCCGGACAGGGTGGGAGGTGGGAGCAGTACTTC.

The chain links TRBV5-1 to TRBJ2-3; TRBD2 matches at 10 bases. CDR1 and CDR2 from the germline V gene are SGHRS and YFSETQ. The CDR3 totals 17 residues. The V gene end was trimmed by 4 bases and the J gene end by 4 bases; junction bases not matched to a gene: 12. The CDR3 here is CASSNPTGLAGADTQYF. DNA of the CDR3: TGCGCCAGCAGCAACCCTACTGGGCTAGCGGGAGCAGATACGCAGTATTTT.

The rearrangement links TRBV4-1 to TRBJ2-7, with D perhaps matching TRBD1 (6 bases). V was cut by 2 bases and J by 3 bases, with 17 bases left in between. This CDR3 is 16 amino acids long. In germline, CDR1 is MGHRA, CDR2 YSYEKL. CDR3 residues: CASSQLTTGRNYEQYF. DNA of the CDR3: TGCGCCAGCAGCCAACTCACGACAGGAAGGAACTACGAGCAGTACTTC.

This chain joins TRBV7-6 and TRBJ2-5; tentatively, D is TRBD1 (5 bases). The germline V gene has CDR1 SGHVS and CDR2 FNYEAQ. V lost 5 bases, J lost 0 bases, and 13 bases lay in between. The CDR3 totals 15 residues. The CDR3 region is CASSPVAGYQETQYF. The CDR3 bases are TGTGCCAGCAGCCCCGTGGCAGGGTACCAAGAGACCCAGTACTTC.

The chain carries TRBV10-2 and TRBJ2-3, with D perhaps matching TRBD2 (5 bases). V gave up 6 bases and J gave up 6 bases, with 13 bases separating them. This CDR3 has 13 amino acids. Germline CDR1 and CDR2: WSHSY and SAAADI. The CDR3 region is CASRHLAWDTQYF. The CDR3 nucleotides read TGCGCCAGCAGACACCTAGCATGGGATACGCAGTATTTT.

The chain links TRBV4-2 to TRBJ2-1; 11 nucleotides line up with TRBD2. The CDR3 has 15 amino acids. Looked up from germline, CDR1 is LGHNA and CDR2 is YNFKEQ. The V segment lost 3 bases and the J segment 5 bases; nucleotides outside the gene matches: 3. The CDR3 here is CASSHGTSGHNEQFF. The CDR3 DNA reads as TGTGCCAGCAGCCATGGGACTAGCGGACACAATGAGCAGTTCTTC.

The chain's CDR3 is CASSLGGLAGPREQYF. The CDR3 nucleotides are TGCGCCAGCAGCTTGGGAGGGCTAGCGGGGCCTCGCGAGCAGTACTTC. The V gene is TRBV5-1, the J gene TRBJ2-7, with 9 bases matching TRBD2. Germline V gene lookup returns CDR1 SGHRS and CDR2 YFSETQ. The CDR3 totals 16 residues. J lost 6 bases, V lost 0 bases, and 10 bases had no gene match.

The V call is TRBV5-1, the J call TRBJ2-7; 10 bases match TRBD2. Germline values: CDR1 SGHRS, CDR2 YFSETQ. There are 13 residues in the CDR3. V gave up 5 bases and J gave up 4 bases; unmatched junction bases: 3. DNA of the CDR3: TGCGCCAGCAGGGCGACTAGCGGGTACGAGCAGTACTTC. It yields the protein CASRATSGYEQYF. The whole variable domain, remainder taken from reference TRBV5-1 and TRBJ2-7, is KAGVTQTPRYLIKTRGQQVTLSCSPISGHRSVSWYQQTPGQGLQFLFEYFSETQRNKGNFPGRFSGRQFSNSRSEMNVSTLELGDSALYLCASRATSGYEQYFGPGTRLTVT.

The J gene is TRBJ2-7, the V gene TRBV27, with TRBD1 matching over 8 bases. Germline values: CDR1 MNHEY, CDR2 SMNVEV (reference sequence). The CDR3 consists of 15 residues. Losses at the gene ends were 8 bases for V and 2 bases for J; bases not matched to a gene: 11. This CDR3 reads CASQSPHRGTYEQYF. The CDR3 coding sequence is TGTGCCAGCCAGAGCCCCCACAGGGGGACCTACGAGCAGTACTTC.

The CDR3 region is CAWSRLAGDLDTQYF. In DNA, the CDR3 is TGTGCCTGGAGCAGACTAGCGGGAGATCTAGATACGCAGTATTTT. V and J are TRBV30 and TRBJ2-3; 12 bases match TRBD2. There are 15 residues in the CDR3. Germline V gives CDR1 GTSNPN, CDR2 SVGIG (reference sequence). The V and J ends lost 3 bases and 5 bases, in that order; junction bases with no gene match: 6.

The rearrangement links TRBV5-1 to TRBJ1-1, with 8 positions matching TRBD1. V was clipped by 4 bases and J by 0 bases; unmatched bases: 8. In germline, CDR1 is SGHRS, CDR2 YFSETQ. This CDR3 is built from 16 residues. This chain's CDR3 is CASSTGTGLLNTEAFF. In DNA, the CDR3 is TGCGCCAGCAGCACAGGGACAGGCTTACTGAACACTGAAGCTTTCTTT.

The chain employs TRBV27 and TRBJ2-1; TRBD2 matches at 9 bases. The germline CDR1 and CDR2 sequences are MNHEY and SMNVEV (reference sequence). V trimming: 3 bases; J trimming: 4 bases; junction bases outside the gene matches: 7. The CDR3 has 16 amino acids. The CDR3: CASSLRLAVKYNEQFF. CDR3 in DNA: TGTGCCAGCAGTTTGCGACTAGCGGTCAAATACAATGAGCAGTTCTTC.

V is TRBV27 and J is TRBJ2-7, with D possibly matching TRBD1 (6 bases). The ends were cut back, 6 bases at V and 2 bases at J, with 14 bases in the middle. Germline CDR1 is MNHEY and CDR2 is SMNVEV (reference sequence). The CDR3 is 14 residues long. The CDR3 protein is CASSKQGNPYEQYF. The CDR3 DNA reads TGTGCCAGCAGCAAACAGGGAAACCCCTACGAGCAGTACTTC.

This clone was recorded only once. J is TRBJ2-7 and V is TRBV4-1, with TRBD1 matching over 7 bases. V was clipped by 4 bases and J by 6 bases; unmatched bases: 12. Germline V gives CDR1 MGHRA, CDR2 YSYEKL. The CDR3 totals 15 residues. The CDR3 DNA reads as TGCGCCAGCAGCCCAGGTGGGCAGGGGGTGGGCGAGCAGTACTTC. Protein product: CASSPGGQGVGEQYF.

The chain links TRBV4-1 to TRBJ1-4; D is possibly TRBD1 (5 bases). The germline V and J ends were trimmed by 1 base and 7 bases, with 19 bases remaining between them. The CDR3 extends over 17 amino acids. Per germline, CDR1 MGHRA and CDR2 YSYEKL. CDR3 residues: CASSQVGGGPAPEKLFF. The CDR3 DNA reads as TGCGCCAGCAGCCAAGTGGGGGGGGGACCGGCCCCTGAAAAACTGTTTTTT.

The CDR3: CASTPTSVRTGELFF. CDR3 sequence (DNA): TGTGCCAGCACCCCAACTAGCGTACGCACCGGGGAGCTGTTTTTT. The chain is built from TRBV2 and TRBJ2-2, with TRBD2 matching 7 bases. The CDR3 extends over 15 amino acids. In germline, CDR1 is SNHLY, CDR2 FYNNEI. V gave up 7 bases and J gave up 4 bases; unmatched junction bases: 9. The full variable domain, with the rest looked up from reference TRBV2 and TRBJ2-2, is EPEVTQTPSHQVTQMGQEVILRCVPISNHLYFYWYRQILGQKVEFLVSFYNNEISEKSEIFDDQFSVERPDGSNFTLKIRSTKLEDSAMYFCASTPTSVRTGELFFGEGSRLTVL.